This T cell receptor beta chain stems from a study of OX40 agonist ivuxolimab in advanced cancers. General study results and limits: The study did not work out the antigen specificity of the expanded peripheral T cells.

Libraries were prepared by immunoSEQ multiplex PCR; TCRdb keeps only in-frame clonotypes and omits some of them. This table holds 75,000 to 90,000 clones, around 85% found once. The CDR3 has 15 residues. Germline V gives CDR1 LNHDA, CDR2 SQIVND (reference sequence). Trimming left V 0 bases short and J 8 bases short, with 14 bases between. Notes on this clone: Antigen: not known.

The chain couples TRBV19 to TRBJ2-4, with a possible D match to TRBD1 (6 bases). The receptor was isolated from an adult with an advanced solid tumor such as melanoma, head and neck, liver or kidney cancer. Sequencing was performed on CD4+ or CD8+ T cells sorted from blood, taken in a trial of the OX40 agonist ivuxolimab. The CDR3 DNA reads TGTGCCAGTAGTATAGAGGGCAGGGGTTTCGACATTCAGTACTTC. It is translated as CASSIEGRGFDIQYF.